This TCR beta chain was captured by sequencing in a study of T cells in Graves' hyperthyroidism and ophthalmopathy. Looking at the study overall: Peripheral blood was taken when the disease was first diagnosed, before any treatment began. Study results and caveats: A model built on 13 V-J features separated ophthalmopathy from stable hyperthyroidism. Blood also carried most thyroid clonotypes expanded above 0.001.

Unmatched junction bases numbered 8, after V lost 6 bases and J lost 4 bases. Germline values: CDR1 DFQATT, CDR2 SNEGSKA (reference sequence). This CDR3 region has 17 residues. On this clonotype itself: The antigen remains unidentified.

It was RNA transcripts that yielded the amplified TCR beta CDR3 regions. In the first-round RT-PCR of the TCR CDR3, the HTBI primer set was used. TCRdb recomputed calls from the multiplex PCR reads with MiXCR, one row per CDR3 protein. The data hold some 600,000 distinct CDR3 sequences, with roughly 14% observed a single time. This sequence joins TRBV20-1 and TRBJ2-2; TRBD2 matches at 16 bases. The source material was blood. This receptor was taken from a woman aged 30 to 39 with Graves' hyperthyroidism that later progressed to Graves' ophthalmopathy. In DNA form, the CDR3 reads TGCAGTGCCGGGACTAGCGGGAGGGCCCTTCGCACCGGGGAGCTGTTTTTT. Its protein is CSAGTSGRALRTGELFF.